This TCR beta chain was sequenced in a study of T-cell reconstitution after alpha-beta-depleted transplantation in children. V shed 0 bases and J shed 10 bases, with 16 bases lying between them. This CDR3 has 16 residues. The V gene's germline CDR1 is MNHEY and CDR2 SMNVEV (reference sequence). TCRbeta library preparation incorporated unique molecular identifiers. Each CDR3 protein is one row after TCRdb ran MiXCR on the PCR reads. This table holds a few hundred thousand distinct CDR3 sequences, about an eighth found once. This clonotype has only a few counts. The source material was PBMCs from the stem cell graft donor, sampled from the stem cell graft. The TCR was taken from a human donor who donated a stem cell graft to a child with combined immunodeficiency. The chain joins TRBV27 to TRBJ1-6; D is perhaps TRBD1 (5 bases). Here the CDR3 reads CASSLSPPGGESPLHF. The CDR3, as DNA: TGTGCCAGCAGTTTATCCCCCCCCGGGGGGGAATCACCCCTCCACTTT.